The 16 T cell receptor beta chains listed next were all sequenced from one sample in a study of blood T cell repertoires in COVID-19. Sequencing used immunoSEQ multiplex PCR; TCRdb keeps in-frame clones, though not all of them. The sample has 45,000 to 70,000 clones; about 73% are singletons. Specimen: peripheral blood. Source of these receptors: a woman aged 45 to 65 with active or convalescent COVID-19.

The genes are TRBV10-1 and TRBJ1-1; a weak D match, TRBD1 (6 bases). The CDR3 has 13 residues. V was trimmed by 8 bases and J by 2 bases, leaving 12 bases between them. The germline V gene encodes CDR1 WNHNN and CDR2 SYGVQD (reference sequence). The DNA for the CDR3 is TGCGCCAGCTCACAGGGACTAAACACTGAAGCTTTCTTT. Its translation: CASSQGLNTEAFF.

This rearrangement joins TRBV5-1 to TRBJ2-7; weak D call: TRBD2 (5 bases). This CDR3 is built from 16 residues. The germline CDR1 and CDR2 sequences are SGHRS and YFSETQ. Trimming took 1 base from V and 6 from J, leaving 20 bases between them. CDR3 sequence (DNA): TGCGCCAGCAGCTTGACCTGGACTGCGCGAGTTAGCGAGCAGTACTTC. This gives the protein CASSLTWTARVSEQYF.

The chain carries TRBV7-2 and TRBJ1-2; 7 bases line up with TRBD1. CDR1 and CDR2 from the germline V gene are SGHTA and FQGNSA. The CDR3 runs 14 residues. J was trimmed by 3 bases and V by 5 bases; bases with no gene match: 6. The CDR3 here is CASSVYRGDYGYTF. The CDR3 bases are TGTGCCAGCAGCGTCTACAGGGGAGACTATGGCTACACCTTC. The complete variable domain, with remaining parts taken from reference TRBV7-2 and TRBJ1-2, reads GAGVSQSPSNKVTEKGKDVELRCDPISGHTALYWYRQSLGQGLEFLIYFQGNSAPDKSGLPSDRFSAERTGGSVSTLTIQRTQQEDSAVYLCASSVYRGDYGYTFGSGTRLTVV.

In its sample, this clone was seen once. The chain employs TRBV2 and TRBJ1-5; TRBD1 matches at 8 bases. The trim removed 2 bases at V and 0 bases at J, leaving 6 bases unmatched. The CDR3 is 17 amino acids. Per the germline V gene, CDR1 is SNHLY and CDR2 is FYNNEI. The CDR3 sequence is CASSETGGSYSNQPQHF. In nucleotides, the CDR3 is TGTGCCAGCAGTGAAACAGGGGGGAGTTATAGCAATCAGCCCCAGCATTTT.

This chain links TRBV15 with TRBJ1-1; D possibly corresponds to TRBD1 (5 bases). The CDR3 sequence is 13 residues long. Germline V gene sequence: CDR1 LNHNV, CDR2 YYDKDF (reference sequence). V lost 2 bases and J lost 10, with 14 bases in between. The CDR3: CATSRPQEPRAFF. The CDR3 DNA is TGTGCCACCAGCAGACCACAGGAGCCCAGAGCTTTCTTT.

This clone was counted once. V gene TRBV7-9 combines with J gene TRBJ1-2, with D uncertain. This CDR3 is built from 14 residues. CDR1 is SEHNR and CDR2 is FQNEAQ in the germline V gene (reference sequence). V was trimmed by 2 bases and J by 6 bases, leaving 13 bases between them. CDR3 coding DNA: TGTGCCAGCAGCTTATTATCCGGGTTCGATGGCTACACCTTC. Amino acids: CASSLLSGFDGYTF.

J is TRBJ2-7 and V is TRBV3-1 (or the pseudogene TRBV3-2); tentatively, D is TRBD2 (6 bases). This CDR3 region has 12 residues. Germline V gene lookup returns CDR1 LGHDT and CDR2 YNNKEL (reference sequence). V was cut by 4 bases and J by 6 bases, with 10 bases left in between. The DNA for the CDR3 is TGTGCCAGCAGCCTGGAGGGCCTCGAGCAGTACTTC. Translation gives CASSLEGLEQYF.

This chain connects TRBV5-4 to TRBJ2-5; tentatively, D is TRBD2 (6 bases). Per germline, CDR1 SGHNT and CDR2 YYREEE (reference sequence). This CDR3 has 14 amino acids. Trimming stripped 3 bases from V and 5 bases from J, with 14 bases between. CDR3 protein: CASSSSEGTETQYF. As DNA, the CDR3 is TGTGCCAGCAGCTCCTCGGAGGGGACGGAGACCCAGTACTTC. Together with reference TRBV5-4 and TRBJ2-5, the CDR3 gives the full variable domain: ETGVTQSPTHLIKTRGQQVTLRCSSQSGHNTVSWYQQALGQGPQFIFQYYREEENGRGNFPPRFSGLQFPNYSSELNVNALELDDSALYLCASSSSEGTETQYFGPGTRLLVL.

The chain is built from TRBV18 and TRBJ1-2; 12 positions agree with TRBD1. The trim removed 5 bases at V and 8 bases at J, leaving 9 bases unmatched. The CDR3 covers 15 residues. CDR1 KGHSH and CDR2 LQKENI come from the germline V gene. CDR3 protein: CASSAGTGGVGGYTF. CDR3 nucleotides: TGTGCCAGCTCAGCTGGGACAGGGGGCGTAGGAGGCTACACCTTC.

This chain joins TRBV5-1 and TRBJ2-7, with D tentatively TRBD2 (6 bases). The CDR3 extends over 14 amino acids. Trimming removed 3 bases at V and 1 base at J, with 11 bases between. The germline V gene encodes CDR1 SGHRS and CDR2 YFSETQ. The CDR3 region is CASSYGGTSYEQYF. CDR3 coding DNA: TGCGCCAGCAGCTACGGAGGGACGTCCTACGAGCAGTACTTC. Based on the CDR3 plus reference TRBV5-1 and TRBJ2-7, the full variable domain is KAGVTQTPRYLIKTRGQQVTLSCSPISGHRSVSWYQQTPGQGLQFLFEYFSETQRNKGNFPGRFSGRQFSNSRSEMNVSTLELGDSALYLCASSYGGTSYEQYFGPGTRLTVT.

This clone was recorded a few times. Other DNA sequences within the sample encode an identical CDR3. The chain recombines TRBV5-1 with TRBJ1-1; unclear D gene. From germline, CDR1 is SGHRS and CDR2 YFSETQ. The CDR3 loop spans 13 amino acids. The V gene lost 0 bases and the J gene lost 1 base, with 4 bases spanning the gap. CDR3 coding DNA: TGCGCCAGCAGCTTGGGAGGGAACACTGAAGCTTTCTTT. Amino acids: CASSLGGNTEAFF.

In its sample, this clone was seen many times. The rearrangement uses TRBV2 and TRBJ1-6, with a tentative D call TRBD1 (6 bases). The V gene's germline CDR1 is SNHLY and CDR2 FYNNEI. The CDR3 contains 17 residues. Trimming shortened V by 5 bases and J by 4 bases, and 18 bases separated the two germline ends. CDR3: CASSSDRPRLYNSPLHF. The DNA for the CDR3 is TGTGCCAGCAGTTCCGACAGGCCGAGGCTGTATAATTCACCCCTCCACTTT.

The CDR3 bases are TGTGCCAGCAGTTTAAAGGACAGGGGGCGATCACCCCTCCACTTT. Translated: CASSLKDRGRSPLHF. The chain couples TRBV28 to TRBJ1-6; 11 bases are a match to TRBD1. The CDR3 loop spans 15 amino acids. Germline V gives CDR1 MDHEN, CDR2 SYDVKM. V lost 2 bases, J lost 10 bases, and 4 bases stayed unmatched.

The chain uses TRBV20-1 and TRBJ2-1; D uncertain. Germline V lookup: CDR1 DFQATT, CDR2 SNEGSKA (reference sequence). The CDR3 extends over 10 amino acids. V shed 4 bases and J shed 7 bases, with 5 bases lying between them. DNA for the CDR3: TGCAGTGCTAAACTAAATGAGCAGTTCTTC. This gives the protein CSAKLNEQFF.

This chain links TRBV3-1 (or the pseudogene TRBV3-2) with TRBJ2-3; D is uncertain. V gave up 8 bases and J gave up 6 bases, with 9 bases separating them. The CDR3 has 11 residues. Germline assignment: CDR1 LGHDT and CDR2 YNNKEL (reference sequence). CDR3 in DNA: TGTGCCAGCTCTTATTTGGATACGCAGTATTTT. It encodes CASSYLDTQYF.

V and J are TRBV4-1 and TRBJ2-7; TRBD2 aligns across 7 bases. Losses at the gene ends were 0 bases for V and 4 bases for J; bases not matched to a gene: 6. Per the germline V gene, CDR1 is MGHRA and CDR2 is YSYEKL. The CDR3 length is 15 residues. CDR3 in amino acids: CASSQDRGSGYEQYF. CDR3 DNA: TGCGCCAGCAGCCAAGATCGCGGGAGTGGTTACGAGCAGTACTTC.